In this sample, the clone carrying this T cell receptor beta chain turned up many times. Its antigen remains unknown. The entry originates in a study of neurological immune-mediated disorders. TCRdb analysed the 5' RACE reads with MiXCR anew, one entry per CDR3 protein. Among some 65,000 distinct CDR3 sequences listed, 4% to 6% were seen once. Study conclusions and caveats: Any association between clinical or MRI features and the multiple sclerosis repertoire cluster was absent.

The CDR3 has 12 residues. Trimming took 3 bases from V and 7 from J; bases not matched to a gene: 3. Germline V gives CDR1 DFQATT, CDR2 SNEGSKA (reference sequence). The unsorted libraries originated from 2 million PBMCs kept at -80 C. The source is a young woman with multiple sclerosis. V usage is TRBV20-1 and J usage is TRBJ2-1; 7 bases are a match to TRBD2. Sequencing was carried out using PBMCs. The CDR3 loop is CSARTSMNEQFF. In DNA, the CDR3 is TGCAGTGCTAGGACTAGCATGAATGAGCAGTTCTTC.